Each of the 31 T cell receptor beta chains below was sequenced from the same sample in a study of technical replicates of blood from several donors. Sequencing used immunoSEQ multiplex PCR; TCRdb keeps in-frame clones, though not all of them. The profile shows 90,000 to 100,000 clones, roughly 95% of them singletons. Sequenced: T cells isolated from PBMCs. Source of these receptors: a human donor in good health.

The J gene is TRBJ1-5, the V gene TRBV28; D possibly corresponds to TRBD1 (5 bases). Germline CDR1 and CDR2: MDHEN and SYDVKM. This CDR3 is 16 amino acids long. Trimming stripped 7 bases from V and 5 bases from J, with 21 bases between. The CDR3 coding sequence is TGTGCCAGCAACAACCCCGGGGACTTAGGGCATCAGCCCCAGCATTTT. Protein sequence: CASNNPGDLGHQPQHF.

The CDR3 region has the DNA TGCGCCAGCAGCCGACTTACTAGCGGGAGCTCCTACAATGAGCAGTTCTTC. The encoded protein is CASSRLTSGSSYNEQFF. The chain joins TRBV5-1 to TRBJ2-1; 11 bases line up with TRBD2. The CDR3 totals 17 residues. Germline CDR1 and CDR2: SGHRS and YFSETQ. V shed 4 bases, J shed 0 bases, and the junction held 6 bases outside the gene matches.

The chain joins TRBV7-9 to TRBJ2-3; unclear D gene. CDR1 and CDR2 from the germline V gene are SEHNR and FQNEAQ (reference sequence). The CDR3 is 11 residues long. V was shortened by 5 bases and J by 3 bases, with 3 bases between the two germline ends. This chain's CDR3 is CASSETDTQYF. The CDR3 coding sequence is TGTGCCAGCAGCGAGACAGATACGCAGTATTTT. The full variable domain, rest sourced from reference TRBV7-9 and TRBJ2-3, is DTGVSQNPRHKITKRGQNVTFRCDPISEHNRLYWYRQTLGQGPEFLTYFQNEAQLEKSRLLSDRFSAERPKGSFSTLEIQRTEQGDSAMYLCASSETDTQYFGPGTRLTVL.

This clone was seen just once. The V call is TRBV29-1, the J call TRBJ1-3; tentative D call: TRBD1 (5 bases). CDR1 SQVTM and CDR2 ANQGSEA come from the germline V gene. Between the trimmed V and J ends, which lost 5 bases and 0 bases, there was a span of 8 bases. The CDR3 is 13 amino acids. CDR3 nucleotides: TGCAGCGTTACGGACAACTCTGGAAACACCATATATTTT. This sequence encodes CSVTDNSGNTIYF. Together with reference TRBV29-1 and TRBJ1-3, the CDR3 gives the full variable domain: SAVISQKPSRDICQRGTSLTIQCQVDSQVTMMFWYRQQPGQSLTLIATANQGSEATYESGFVIDKFPISRPNLTFSTLTVSNMSPEDSSIYLCSVTDNSGNTIYFGEGSWLTVV.

The gene calls are TRBV11-2 and TRBJ2-3, with 9 bases identical to TRBD2. The CDR3 has 16 amino acids. Germline-derived CDR1 and CDR2 are SGHAT and FQNNGV. The junction had 11 bases not matched to a gene; V was cut back by 5 bases and J by 5 bases. The CDR3 DNA is TGTGCCAGCAGCCCTCCATGGACTAGCGCCCAAGATACGCAGTATTTT. Its protein product is CASSPPWTSAQDTQYF.

The genes are TRBV4-1 and TRBJ1-2, with unresolved D. The CDR3 runs 16 residues. Germline lookup yields CDR1 MGHRA and CDR2 YSYEKL. Trimming left V 1 base short and J 0 bases short, with 12 bases between. The DNA of the CDR3 is TGCGCCAGCAGCCAAGTTGGGCAGCCAACTAACTATGGCTACACCTTC. Translating it yields CASSQVGQPTNYGYTF.

The chain employs TRBV29-1 and TRBJ2-1, with 8 bases matching TRBD2. The CDR3 runs 14 residues. Germline assignment: CDR1 SQVTM and CDR2 ANQGSEA. V trimming: 7 bases; J trimming: 6 bases; junction bases outside the gene matches: 11. The CDR3, as DNA: TGCAGCGCGTCGCCGGGACTAGTCTCCAATGAGCAGTTCTTC. Translation gives CSASPGLVSNEQFF.

A single count supports this clone. This chain uses TRBV2 with TRBJ2-2; D may be TRBD1 (5 bases). This CDR3 has 13 amino acids. Germline CDR1 reads SNHLY; CDR2 reads FYNNEI. V was trimmed by 6 bases and J by 3 bases, leaving 8 bases between them. As DNA, the CDR3 is TGTGCCAGCAGCGACAGCCACACCGGGGAGCTGTTTTTT. This codes for CASSDSHTGELFF.

The rearrangement links TRBV5-6 to TRBJ2-3; D unresolved. V lost 1 base and J lost 0, with 12 bases in between. The CDR3 extends over 16 amino acids. Germline-derived CDR1 and CDR2 are SGHDT and YYEEEE. CDR3 coding DNA: TGTGCCAGCAGCTTGTTGTCAATTCAGAGCACAGATACGCAGTATTTT. Protein: CASSLLSIQSTDTQYF.

The V and J genes are TRBV10-3 and TRBJ2-1; TRBD2 matches at 10 bases. CDR1 and CDR2 (germline): ENHRY, SYGVKD. This CDR3 spans 13 amino acids. The ends lost 6 bases at V and 10 bases at J; junction bases unmatched: 6. The CDR3 reads CAIRETSGVEQFF. DNA for the CDR3: TGTGCCATCAGAGAAACTAGCGGGGTGGAGCAGTTCTTC.

This chain uses TRBV18 with TRBJ1-5, with 8 bases matching TRBD1. Looked up from germline, CDR1 is KGHSH and CDR2 is LQKENI. The CDR3 is 19 residues long. Trimming cost V 8 bases and J 3 bases; bases outside gene matches: 21. CDR3 loop: CASPVTGGIPSSINQPQHF. The CDR3 DNA reads TGTGCCAGCCCAGTAACAGGGGGTATCCCTTCATCCATCAATCAGCCCCAGCATTTT.

This rearrangement joins TRBV27 to TRBJ2-7; D is ambiguous. V lost 6 bases to trimming and J lost 2 bases, with 5 bases between them. In germline, CDR1 is MNHEY, CDR2 SMNVEV (reference sequence). The CDR3 covers 11 residues. The CDR3, as DNA: TGTGCCAGCAGACTGGCCTACGAGCAGTACTTC. It encodes CASRLAYEQYF.

The rearrangement uses TRBV6-1 and TRBJ1-1; TRBD1 is a possible D gene (5 bases). V lost 2 bases, J lost 1 base, and 11 bases lay in between. This CDR3 spans 15 amino acids. Germline-derived CDR1 and CDR2 are MNHNS and SASEGT. This chain's CDR3 is CASSERWGGNTEAFF. As DNA, the CDR3 is TGTGCCAGCAGTGAACGGTGGGGGGGGAACACTGAAGCTTTCTTT.

The J gene is TRBJ1-2, the V gene TRBV19, with D tentatively TRBD1 (5 bases). Germline CDR1 is LNHDA and CDR2 is SQIVND (reference sequence). V lost 3 bases to trimming and J lost 4 bases, with 12 bases between them. CDR3 size: 14 residues. CDR3 nucleotide sequence: TGTGCCAGTAGTATGGAGGGGCAGGGCTATGGCTACACCTTC. Translating gives CASSMEGQGYGYTF.

V and J are TRBV11-2 and TRBJ2-1, with a tentative D call TRBD2 (6 bases). Germline CDR1 is SGHAT and CDR2 is FQNNGV. This CDR3 spans 14 amino acids. V lost 6 bases and J 8 bases, leaving 17 bases between the germline ends. CDR3 coding DNA: TGTGCCAGCAGGCCGGGCGGGACCCCCCATGAGCAGTTCTTC. Translating gives CASRPGGTPHEQFF.

This chain connects TRBV5-1 to TRBJ1-2; possibly TRBD1 for D (6 bases). Germline CDR1 reads SGHRS; CDR2 reads YFSETQ. The length of the CDR3 is 13 residues. V lost 4 bases and J 1 base, leaving 8 bases between the germline ends. CDR3 protein: CASSTDSNYGYTF. In DNA, the CDR3 is TGCGCCAGCAGCACGGACAGTAACTATGGCTACACCTTC.

The chain joins TRBV4-1 to TRBJ2-3, with TRBD1 identical over 9 bases. Germline V CDR1 and CDR2: MGHRA, YSYEKL. The ends lost 2 bases at V and 7 bases at J; junction bases unmatched: 13. The CDR3 length is 17 residues. The DNA for the CDR3 is TGCGCCAGCAGCCAACCCACGGACAGGGGTACGCTGTATACGCAGTATTTT. This translates into CASSQPTDRGTLYTQYF.

The J gene is TRBJ1-1, the V gene TRBV14; 8 nucleotides match TRBD1. Germline V gene sequence: CDR1 SGHDN, CDR2 FVKESK. J lost 0 bases, V lost 4 bases, and 7 bases had no gene match. This CDR3 contains 16 residues. CDR3 in DNA: TGTGCCAGCAGCCTAGTGACAGGGGCTCTGAACACTGAAGCTTTCTTT. Translation gives CASSLVTGALNTEAFF.

The rearrangement joins TRBV6-5 to TRBJ1-6; 9 bases map to TRBD1. J gave up 10 bases and V 5 bases, and 9 bases lay outside the gene matches. The germline V gene encodes CDR1 MNHEY and CDR2 SVGAGI. The CDR3 sequence is 15 residues long. The CDR3 DNA reads as TGTGCCAGCAGTACCACCGGGACAGGGATGTCACCCCTCCACTTT. Encoded protein: CASSTTGTGMSPLHF.

This chain connects TRBV11-3 to TRBJ2-3, with D perhaps matching TRBD2 (5 bases). This CDR3 contains 15 residues. Trimming pared 5 bases from V and 1 base from J, leaving 13 bases between. Germline values: CDR1 SGHNT, CDR2 YENEEA. Written as DNA, the CDR3 is TGTGCCAGCAGCCCGTGGGAGTCGGGCACAGATACGCAGTATTTT. Translating gives CASSPWESGTDTQYF.

The V and J genes are TRBV10-1 and TRBJ2-3; D gene uncertain. CDR1 is WNHNN and CDR2 is SYGVQD in the germline V gene (reference sequence). V was cut by 2 bases and J by 5 bases, with 5 bases left in between. This CDR3 is built from 12 residues. The CDR3 DNA is TGCGCCAGCAGTGAGAGCGAAGATACGCAGTATTTT. Protein sequence: CASSESEDTQYF.

This chain connects TRBV5-1 to TRBJ2-7; 10 bases agree with TRBD2. The CDR3 sequence is 16 residues long. Trimming took 4 bases from V and 6 from J; bases not matched to a gene: 13. Germline V gene data show CDR1 as SGHRS and CDR2 as YFSETQ. The CDR3 protein is CASSRTPGLAGVEQYF. Here the CDR3 DNA reads TGCGCCAGCAGCCGAACCCCAGGGCTAGCGGGAGTCGAGCAGTACTTC.

The V gene is TRBV7-6, the J gene TRBJ2-7; 11 bases match TRBD2. From germline, CDR1 is SGHVS and CDR2 FNYEAQ. The CDR3 is made up of 15 amino acids. The J segment lost 2 bases and the V segment lost 5 bases, leaving 5 bases of the junction unmatched. The CDR3 region has the DNA TGTGCCAGCAGCCGGGGGGGACTAGCGGCCTACGAGCAGTACTTC. It translates to CASSRGGLAAYEQYF.

This clone was recorded only once. This sequence joins TRBV29-1 and TRBJ1-2, with a weak D call TRBD1 (6 bases). Trimming cost V 7 bases and J 3 bases, with 12 bases left between them. The CDR3 is 12 residues long. Germline V gives CDR1 SQVTM, CDR2 ANQGSEA. CDR3 in amino acids: CSGTEGDYGYTF. In DNA, the CDR3 is TGCAGCGGCACAGAGGGGGACTATGGCTACACCTTC.

CDR3 bases: TGTGCCAGCAGCCAAAGACCGGGGACAGAGCAATCCTACGAGCAGTACTTC. The encoded protein is CASSQRPGTEQSYEQYF. This sequence joins TRBV7-6 and TRBJ2-7, with 7 bases identical to TRBD1. Unmatched junction bases numbered 14, after V lost 5 bases and J lost 1 base. The CDR3 spans 17 residues. From germline, CDR1 is SGHVS and CDR2 FNYEAQ.

J is TRBJ1-1 and V is TRBV11-3; maybe TRBD1 (5 bases). V lost 5 bases and J lost 5, with 24 bases in between. The V gene's germline CDR1 is SGHNT and CDR2 YENEEA. The CDR3 totals 17 residues. This chain's CDR3 is CASSPPIPGRGLTEAFF. The DNA for the CDR3 is TGTGCCAGCAGCCCACCAATACCGGGACGGGGACTAACTGAAGCTTTCTTT.

CDR3 sequence reads: CASSLDRVFGVRTDTQYF. As DNA, the CDR3 is TGTGCCAGCAGCTTAGATCGGGTTTTCGGGGTAAGGACAGATACGCAGTATTTT. V usage is TRBV11-2 and J usage is TRBJ2-3; possibly TRBD2 for D (5 bases). The CDR3 is 18 residues long. Germline values: CDR1 SGHAT, CDR2 FQNNGV. The V end was cut by 0 bases, the J end by 3 bases, with 19 bases between.

The chain uses TRBV4-1 and TRBJ2-1; D ambiguous. CDR3 length equals 18 residues. V gave up 1 base and J gave up 0 bases, with 16 bases separating them. Germline-derived CDR1 and CDR2 are MGHRA and YSYEKL. The CDR3 protein is CASSQVLRPRSSYNEQFF. The CDR3 bases are TGCGCCAGCAGCCAAGTCTTGCGACCCCGGAGCTCCTACAATGAGCAGTTCTTC.

V usage is TRBV28 and J usage is TRBJ2-7, with D possibly TRBD2 on 7 matching bases. Trimming cost V 4 bases and J 2 bases, with 27 bases left between them. The CDR3 is 19 amino acids. CDR1 MDHEN and CDR2 SYDVKM come from the germline V gene. The CDR3 is CASSSKRSLTPGGAYEQYF. DNA of the CDR3: TGTGCCAGCAGTTCGAAGAGAAGCCTGACGCCGGGGGGCGCCTACGAGCAGTACTTC.

The chain employs TRBV2 and TRBJ2-7; D might be TRBD1 (6 bases). With 3 bases removed from V and 3 bases from J, the gap between germline ends came to 9 bases. The CDR3 sequence is 13 residues long. In germline, CDR1 is SNHLY, CDR2 FYNNEI. Here the CDR3 DNA reads TGTGCCAGCAGTGAGGACAGTATCTACGAGCAGTACTTC. As protein: CASSEDSIYEQYF.

V usage is TRBV21-1 and J usage is TRBJ2-5; TRBD2, the table's D call, lacks a check against the DNA. TRBV21-1 is flagged as a pseudogene. The CDR3 runs to 18 residues. The CDR3 region has the DNA TGTGCCAGCAGCAAAGGGAGGACTAGCGGGGGCCAGGTGAAGACCCAGTACTTC. Protein product: CASSKGRTSGGQVKTQYF.